The 12 T cell receptor beta chains below come from one sample, sequenced in a study of blood T cell repertoires in COVID-19. Sequencing was performed with immunoSEQ multiplex PCR; in TCRdb, only in-frame clones are kept and a portion is missing. The sample contains around 150,000 clones, approximately 90% of which appear only once. Sample: peripheral blood. Receptors were obtained from a human donor with COVID-19, enrolled during active disease. The donor label of this sample is uncertain.

J is TRBJ2-1 and V is TRBV3-1 (or the pseudogene TRBV3-2); TRBD2 agrees at 8 bases. The CDR3 has 17 amino acids. The ends lost 3 bases at V and 8 bases at J; junction bases unmatched: 15. Looked up from germline, CDR1 is LGHDT and CDR2 is YNNKEL (reference sequence). CDR3: CASSQHQAGGGADEQFF. CDR3 in DNA: TGTGCCAGCAGCCAGCACCAGGCCGGGGGGGGAGCCGATGAGCAGTTCTTC.

The V gene is TRBV5-5, the J gene TRBJ2-5; 9 bases match TRBD2. V dropped 2 bases and J dropped 2; count of bases not matched to a gene: 1. CDR1 is SGHKS, CDR2 YYEKEE, per germline (reference sequence). The CDR3 has 14 residues. CDR3 amino acids: CASSLTSGQETQYF. CDR3 nucleotide sequence: TGTGCCAGCAGCTTAACTAGCGGGCAAGAGACCCAGTACTTC. Using reference TRBV5-5 and TRBJ2-5 for the parts outside the CDR3, the full variable domain is DAGVTQSPTHLIKTRGQQVTLRCSPISGHKSVSWYQQVLGQGPQFIFQYYEKEERGRGNFPDRFSARQFPNYSSELNVNALLLGDSALYLCASSLTSGQETQYFGPGTRLLVL.

This chain links TRBV7-9 with TRBJ1-1; D unclear. The CDR3 sequence is 18 residues long. CDR1 and CDR2 (germline): SEHNR, FQNEAQ (reference sequence). The germline V and J ends were trimmed by 5 bases and 5 bases, with 27 bases remaining between them. The CDR3 DNA sequence: TGTGCCAGCAGCCCGAACAGAGCGGGCGTTTTTTGGGGTACTGAAGCTTTCTTT. Its translation is CASSPNRAGVFWGTEAFF.

This chain links TRBV6-5 with TRBJ2-3; TRBD1 agrees at 9 bases. V lost 7 bases, J lost 4 bases, and 9 bases stayed unmatched. This CDR3 has 15 residues. Germline V gene sequence: CDR1 MNHEY, CDR2 SVGAGI. The CDR3 bases are TGTGCCAGCAACCGTTGGACAGGGGCTGCAGATACGCAGTATTTT. Translation: CASNRWTGAADTQYF.

This clone appeared a single time. This chain links TRBV5-1 with TRBJ2-1, with 9 positions matching TRBD1. This CDR3 comprises 14 residues. V lost 4 bases, J lost 4 bases, and 3 bases stayed unmatched. Germline V gene sequence: CDR1 SGHRS, CDR2 YFSETQ. Here the CDR3 reads CASSPGQGYNEQFF. As DNA, the CDR3 is TGCGCCAGCAGCCCGGGACAGGGATACAATGAGCAGTTCTTC.

In DNA, the CDR3 is TGTGCCAGCAGTCATCGACAGGGTGACGGGCCTGAAGCTTTCTTT. It yields the protein CASSHRQGDGPEAFF. The rearrangement joins TRBV27 to TRBJ1-1; 7 bases fit TRBD1. The V and J ends lost 5 bases and 6 bases, in that order; junction bases with no gene match: 12. Germline V gene sequence: CDR1 MNHEY, CDR2 SMNVEV (reference sequence). The CDR3 runs to 15 residues.

This clone has only one observation. The chain uses TRBV27 and TRBJ1-5, with D unclear. In germline, CDR1 is MNHEY, CDR2 SMNVEV (reference sequence). V was cut by 2 bases and J by 7 bases, with 15 bases left in between. The CDR3 has 15 amino acids. CDR3 in amino acids: CASSLGGEGRQPQHF. The CDR3 coding sequence is TGTGCCAGCAGTTTAGGCGGGGAGGGAAGACAGCCCCAGCATTTT.

This clone was picked up many times. The rearrangement links TRBV7-9 to TRBJ2-6, with D possibly matching TRBD2 (6 bases). CDR3 length: 15 residues. V lost 8 bases and J lost 3, with 14 bases in between. The germline V gene encodes CDR1 SEHNR and CDR2 FQNEAQ (reference sequence). DNA of the CDR3: TGTGCCAGCCCGAAGGTGGAGGGTGGGGCCAACGTCCTGACTTTC. Its protein is CASPKVEGGANVLTF.

This chain connects TRBV10-2 to TRBJ2-5; 7 positions match TRBD2. Per the germline V gene, CDR1 is WSHSY and CDR2 is SAAADI. The CDR3 totals 15 residues. V lost 4 bases and J lost 2; bases outside the gene matches: 7. CDR3 protein: CASSATGGLQETQYF. As DNA, the CDR3 is TGCGCCAGCAGTGCGACGGGGGGTCTTCAAGAGACCCAGTACTTC.

The chain uses TRBV5-4 and TRBJ2-3, with TRBD2 identical over 9 bases. Germline V lookup: CDR1 SGHNT, CDR2 YYREEE (reference sequence). The V segment lost 2 bases and the J segment 4 bases; nucleotides outside the gene matches: 8. The CDR3 sequence is 16 residues long. CDR3 loop: CASSFKREAVADTQYF. The CDR3, as DNA: TGTGCCAGCAGCTTTAAGCGGGAGGCCGTGGCAGATACGCAGTATTTT.

The rearrangement links TRBV6-1 to TRBJ1-4; D is uncertain. The CDR3 consists of 17 residues. Looked up from germline, CDR1 is MNHNS and CDR2 is SASEGT. The ends were cut back, 1 base at V and 3 bases at J, with 15 bases in the middle. The CDR3 DNA follows: TGTGCCAGCAGTGAAGAAGGCTGGGCAGCTCCTAATGAAAAACTGTTTTTT. Its translation: CASSEEGWAAPNEKLFF.

The J gene is TRBJ1-1, the V gene TRBV7-9; 9 nucleotides line up with TRBD1. The CDR3 contains 17 residues. Germline V gene lookup returns CDR1 SEHNR and CDR2 FQNEAQ (reference sequence). The V segment lost 5 bases and the J segment 5 bases; nucleotides outside the gene matches: 15. The CDR3 sequence is CASSPLPGQGEVTEAFF. CDR3 in DNA: TGTGCCAGCAGCCCCCTCCCGGGACAGGGTGAGGTGACTGAAGCTTTCTTT. Based on the CDR3 plus reference TRBV7-9 and TRBJ1-1, the full variable domain is DTGVSQNPRHKITKRGQNVTFRCDPISEHNRLYWYRQTLGQGPEFLTYFQNEAQLEKSRLLSDRFSAERPKGSFSTLEIQRTEQGDSAMYLCASSPLPGQGEVTEAFFGQGTRLTVV.